These 25 T cell receptor beta chains share one sample of origin, sequenced in a study of blood T cell repertoires in COVID-19. Here immunoSEQ multiplex PCR was the method, and the copy in TCRdb shows in-frame clones only, minus some. The sample has 200,000 to 300,000 clones, about 80% seen once. Sequencing was done on a sample of PBMCs or T cells enriched from blood (not recorded which). Receptors originate from a woman aged 40 to 50 who had been exposed to COVID-19.

In its sample, this clone was seen a few times. The chain carries TRBV7-2 and TRBJ1-1; D remains unclear. This CDR3 spans 12 amino acids. Trimming removed 1 base at V and 3 bases at J, with 3 bases between. The germline V gene encodes CDR1 SGHTA and CDR2 FQGNSA. The CDR3 reads CASSLVDTEAFF. Written as DNA, the CDR3 is TGTGCCAGCAGCTTAGTAGACACTGAAGCTTTCTTT.

The gene calls are TRBV4-1 and TRBJ2-1, with 7 positions matching TRBD2. Germline CDR1 is MGHRA and CDR2 is YSYEKL. Trimming removed 4 bases from V and 5 bases from J; junction bases left unmatched: 17. CDR3 size: 18 residues. The CDR3 sequence: CASSRLTLTSERDNEQFF. The CDR3 DNA sequence: TGCGCCAGCAGCCGCCTAACCCTCACTAGCGAGAGGGACAATGAGCAGTTCTTC.

This clone was detected only a few times. The J gene is TRBJ1-1, the V gene TRBV7-3; tentative D call: TRBD1 (5 bases). Between the trimmed V and J ends, which lost 1 base and 7 bases, there was a span of 10 bases. Germline assignment: CDR1 SGHTA and CDR2 FQGTGA. This CDR3 region has 13 residues. The CDR3 DNA follows: TGTGCCAGCAGCTTAAAGGGGATAGGTGAAGCTTTCTTT. It encodes CASSLKGIGEAFF. The full variable domain, with the rest looked up from reference TRBV7-3 and TRBJ1-1, is GAGVSQTPSNKVTEKGKYVELRCDPISGHTALYWYRQSLGQGPEFLIYFQGTGAADDSGLPNDRFFAVRPEGSVSTLKIQRTERGDSAVYLCASSLKGIGEAFFGQGTRLTVV.

The chain carries TRBV5-6 and TRBJ1-3; D is uncertain. The CDR3 runs to 15 residues. CDR1 is SGHDT, CDR2 YYEEEE, per germline. The V end was cut by 0 bases, the J end by 0 bases, with 7 bases between. The CDR3 sequence: CASSLAGISGNTIYF. The CDR3 region has the DNA TGTGCCAGCAGCTTGGCCGGGATCTCTGGAAACACCATATATTTT.

This chain connects TRBV4-1 to TRBJ2-5, with 7 nucleotides matching TRBD2. Germline V gene data show CDR1 as MGHRA and CDR2 as YSYEKL. The trim removed 4 bases at V and 3 bases at J, leaving 8 bases unmatched. The CDR3 sequence is 15 residues long. The DNA of the CDR3 is TGCGCCAGCAGCCGGGAGGGGCAGAATAAAGAGACCCAGTACTTC. Translated, it gives CASSREGQNKETQYF.

This sequence joins TRBV6-2 or TRBV6-3 and TRBJ1-2; TRBD1 matches 7 bases. CDR3 length: 12 amino acids. Germline V gene data show CDR1 as MNHEY and CDR2 as SVGEGT. V was pared by 5 bases and J by 4 bases, with 1 base of the junction left unmatched. The CDR3 DNA reads as TGTGCCAGCAGTACAGGGGTCTATGGCTACACCTTC. Translated: CASSTGVYGYTF.

The chain links TRBV11-2 to TRBJ1-2; the D gene is possibly TRBD1 (5 bases). The germline CDR1 and CDR2 sequences are SGHAT and FQNNGV. V dropped 0 bases and J dropped 8 bases, with 10 bases sitting between them. There are 13 residues in the CDR3. CDR3 sequence reads: CASSLDGGVGYTF. In DNA form, the CDR3 reads TGTGCCAGCAGCTTAGATGGGGGGGTAGGCTACACCTTC.

This chain connects TRBV19 to TRBJ2-6; unclear D gene. CDR3 length: 15 residues. CDR1 is LNHDA, CDR2 SQIVND, per germline (reference sequence). With 3 bases removed from V and 0 bases from J, the gap between germline ends came to 6 bases. The chain's CDR3 is CASSIFLSGANVLTF. The CDR3 bases are TGTGCCAGTAGTATTTTCCTCTCTGGGGCCAACGTCCTGACTTTC.

The V and J genes are TRBV6-6 and TRBJ2-3; a possible D gene is TRBD2 (6 bases). The CDR3 has 15 residues. Germline CDR1 and CDR2: MNHNY and SVGAGI (reference sequence). The V and J ends lost 4 bases and 0 bases respectively, with 11 bases between them. The CDR3 region is CASSFQRVSTDTQYF. CDR3 DNA sequence: TGTGCCAGCAGTTTCCAGCGGGTTAGCACAGATACGCAGTATTTT.

This clone occurred once. V gene TRBV4-2 combines with J gene TRBJ2-2; D not resolved. There are 14 residues in the CDR3. Trimming removed 5 bases from V and 1 base from J, with 8 bases in between. The germline V gene has CDR1 LGHNA and CDR2 YNFKEQ. CDR3 nucleotide sequence: TGTGCCAGCAGCTCTATCGAGAACACCGGGGAGCTGTTTTTT. Translating it yields CASSSIENTGELFF.

This clone was detected only a few times. This chain joins TRBV2 and TRBJ1-5; a possible D gene is TRBD1 (6 bases). V was pared by 1 base and J by 2 bases, with 6 bases between. Germline CDR1 is SNHLY and CDR2 is FYNNEI. There are 14 residues in the CDR3. The DNA of the CDR3 is TGTGCCAGCAGTGAAGAGGGGGGCAATCAGCCCCAGCATTTT. It specifies CASSEEGGNQPQHF.

The rearrangement uses TRBV7-3 and TRBJ2-2; D is ambiguous. The germline V and J ends were trimmed by 0 bases and 5 bases, with 7 bases remaining between them. This CDR3 is built from 14 residues. Germline V CDR1 and CDR2: SGHTA, FQGTGA. DNA of the CDR3: TGTGCCAGCAGCTTAACGTTCCAGACCGGGGAGCTGTTTTTT. Its protein is CASSLTFQTGELFF.

The chain employs TRBV28 and TRBJ1-1; 8 bases align to TRBD1. Trimming removed 2 bases from V and 2 bases from J; junction bases left unmatched: 7. CDR3 length: 16 residues. From germline, CDR1 is MDHEN and CDR2 SYDVKM. CDR3 DNA sequence: TGTGCCAGCAGTTTAACTCGGACAGGGTTAAACACTGAAGCTTTCTTT. Its protein is CASSLTRTGLNTEAFF.

J is TRBJ2-3 and V is TRBV5-4; TRBD1 might be the D (6 bases). V gave up 4 bases and J gave up 0 bases, with 18 bases separating them. The CDR3 is made up of 17 amino acids. Germline-derived CDR1 and CDR2 are SGHNT and YYREEE (reference sequence). Here the CDR3 DNA reads TGTGCCAGCAGCCCCCGACAGGCGCATCCTAGCACAGATACGCAGTATTTT. Translating it yields CASSPRQAHPSTDTQYF.

The V and J genes are TRBV19 and TRBJ2-3; TRBD2 might be the D (5 bases). The CDR3 covers 12 residues. V shed 9 bases and J shed 1 base, with 8 bases lying between them. Germline V gives CDR1 LNHDA, CDR2 SQIVND (reference sequence). The DNA for the CDR3 is TGTGCCAGCGAGGGAGGCACAGATACGCAGTATTTT. It yields the protein CASEGGTDTQYF.

The rearrangement uses TRBV18 and TRBJ1-1, with D possibly being TRBD1 (5 bases). The length of the CDR3 is 15 residues. Trimming stripped 0 bases from V and 1 base from J, with 9 bases between. Looked up from germline, CDR1 is KGHSH and CDR2 is LQKENI. The CDR3 sequence is CASSPPGHPNTEAFF. The CDR3 nucleotides are TGTGCCAGCTCACCACCGGGGCACCCGAACACTGAAGCTTTCTTT.

This chain connects TRBV2 to TRBJ2-2; TRBD1 agrees at 9 bases. Trimming took 2 bases from V and 6 from J; bases not matched to a gene: 4. Germline V gene sequence: CDR1 SNHLY, CDR2 FYNNEI. The CDR3 is made up of 15 amino acids. The CDR3 loop reads CASSERDRVSGELFF. The DNA of the CDR3 is TGTGCCAGCAGTGAAAGGGACAGGGTGTCCGGGGAGCTGTTTTTT.

The chain couples TRBV18 to TRBJ1-2; TRBD1 aligns across 10 bases. After removal of 5 bases from V and 3 bases from J, the junction contained 6 bases not matched to a gene. This CDR3 contains 15 residues. The germline V gene has CDR1 KGHSH and CDR2 LQKENI. CDR3 sequence (DNA): TGTGCCAGCTCAGCGACAGGGGGCGCAGACTATGGCTACACCTTC. Its translation is CASSATGGADYGYTF.

The gene calls are TRBV7-2 and TRBJ2-1; 7 nucleotides line up with TRBD2. The germline gives CDR1 SGHTA, CDR2 FQGNSA. The CDR3 loop spans 14 amino acids. The V and J ends lost 1 base and 7 bases, in that order; junction bases with no gene match: 4. The DNA of the CDR3 is TGTGCCAGCAGCTTAGATGGGGGGGGGAATGAGCAGTTCTTC. Its translation: CASSLDGGGNEQFF.

The chain combines TRBV5-6 with TRBJ2-2, with D unresolved. In germline, CDR1 is SGHDT, CDR2 YYEEEE. The length of the CDR3 is 15 residues. Trimming pared 4 bases from V and 0 bases from J, leaving 10 bases between. In DNA form, the CDR3 reads TGTGCCAGCAGCCGACTCCAAGCGAACACCGGGGAGCTGTTTTTT. Amino acids: CASSRLQANTGELFF.

Remarks on this clone: A junction end diverges from the germline sequence, so it may reflect a read error. This chain's CDR3 is CSVEEGEDSTDTQYF. The CDR3 region has the DNA TGCAGCGTTGAAGAAGGCGAGGACTCTACAGACACGCAGTATTTT. This rearrangement joins TRBV29-1 to TRBJ2-3, with D possibly being TRBD2 (5 bases). Germline V gene sequence: CDR1 SQVTM, CDR2 ANQGSEA. CDR3 length equals 15 residues.

The V and J genes are TRBV27 and TRBJ1-5; 7 bases map to TRBD1. This CDR3 region has 14 residues. The J segment lost 3 bases and the V segment lost 6 bases, leaving 5 bases of the junction unmatched. Germline values: CDR1 MNHEY, CDR2 SMNVEV (reference sequence). DNA of the CDR3: TGTGCCAGCAGCCAACAGGGGACCAATCAGCCCCAGCATTTT. It codes for CASSQQGTNQPQHF.

The V gene is TRBV5-1, the J gene TRBJ1-1, with 10 nucleotides matching TRBD1. The CDR3 has 15 residues. CDR1 is SGHRS and CDR2 is YFSETQ in the germline V gene. V shed 4 bases, J shed 3 bases, and the junction held 6 bases outside the gene matches. CDR3 loop: CASSPTGGAYTEAFF. CDR3 in DNA: TGCGCCAGCAGCCCGACAGGGGGCGCGTACACTGAAGCTTTCTTT. The entire variable domain, with the rest obtained from reference TRBV5-1 and TRBJ1-1, is as follows: KAGVTQTPRYLIKTRGQQVTLSCSPISGHRSVSWYQQTPGQGLQFLFEYFSETQRNKGNFPGRFSGRQFSNSRSEMNVSTLELGDSALYLCASSPTGGAYTEAFFGQGTRLTVV.

Details on this clone: In the same sample, other DNA sequences code for this CDR3. CDR3 in DNA: TGTGCCAGCAGCCTTGACAGTAACTATGGCTACACCTTC. Its translation is CASSLDSNYGYTF. V usage is TRBV11-2 and J usage is TRBJ1-2, with D perhaps matching TRBD1 (5 bases). CDR1 and CDR2 from the germline V gene are SGHAT and FQNNGV. This CDR3 has 13 amino acids. The V end was cut by 5 bases, the J end by 1 base, with 8 bases between.

This clone came up a few times. The chain is built from TRBV19 and TRBJ2-7; TRBD1 might be the D (6 bases). The CDR3 length is 16 residues. Germline CDR1 is LNHDA and CDR2 is SQIVND (reference sequence). The V end was cut by 3 bases, the J end by 6 bases, with 21 bases between. The CDR3 DNA follows: TGTGCCAGTAGTATGAGGGGGAGTGGGCCTCGAGGCGAGCAGTACTTC. Protein sequence: CASSMRGSGPRGEQYF. Looking up the rest from reference TRBV19 and TRBJ2-7 gives the full variable domain: DGGITQSPKYLFRKEGQNVTLSCEQNLNHDAMYWYRQDPGQGLRLIYYSQIVNDFQKGDIAEGYSVSREKKESFPLTVTSAQKNPTAFYLCASSMRGSGPRGEQYFGPGTRLTVT.